This TCR beta chain was documented in a study of graft-versus-host responses after intestinal transplantation. Study information: Following induction with anti-thymocyte globulin, all recipients were given tacrolimus and steroids for two to three years. Study-wide points: The recipient marrow held GvH clones, and some of them showed up first in ileum or blood.

Generated by immunoSEQ multiplex PCR, the TCRdb table keeps only in-frame clones and is missing some. The table has 35,000 to 40,000 clones, roughly 80% seen once. As to this clone: Its antigen remains unidentified.

This TCR derives from a human patient who received an intestinal transplant, so some T cells may come from the graft donor. The sequencing used PBMCs, collected 1070 days after transplant.

CDR3 sequence (DNA): TGTGCCAGCAGTTCACCGACGGCCAACACTGAAGCTTTCTTT. It specifies CASSSPTANTEAFF. The chain links TRBV27 to TRBJ1-1; D is unclear. V was clipped by 4 bases and J by 2 bases, with 11 bases between them. CDR1 and CDR2 (germline): MNHEY, SMNVEV (reference sequence). This CDR3 has 14 residues.